These 10 T cell receptor beta chains were all obtained from the same sample, sequenced in a study of blood T cells in healthy people across ages. Sample-barcoded 5' priming and a J-beta primer mix drove a second PCR of roughly 6 to 12 cycles. One entry per CDR3 protein, called by TCRdb with MiXCR from the 5' RACE reads. The sample shows 1,100,000 or so distinct CDR3 sequences, 40% to 55% of them seen only once. The sequenced sample consisted of blood. These receptors were collected from a woman in her fifties or sixties in good health.

The chain combines TRBV29-1 with TRBJ2-1, with 7 positions matching TRBD2. V shed 6 bases, J shed 9 bases, and the junction held 20 bases outside the gene matches. Germline-derived CDR1 and CDR2 are SQVTM and ANQGSEA. This CDR3 comprises 16 residues. The CDR3 bases are TGCAGCGTGGGGGGGGGACTAAGGGTAGGGAGTGGTGAGCAGTTCTTC. Residues: CSVGGGLRVGSGEQFF.

The rearrangement uses TRBV9 and TRBJ2-7, with 12 bases identical to TRBD1. The CDR3 extends over 16 amino acids. Germline V gene sequence: CDR1 SGDLS, CDR2 YYNGEE. Trimming at V came to 2 bases and at J to 2 bases, leaving 5 bases not matched to a gene. CDR3 sequence reads: CASSVQGTGGPYEQYF. Here the CDR3 DNA reads TGTGCCAGCAGCGTCCAAGGGACAGGGGGCCCCTACGAGCAGTACTTC.

This clonotype was counted only a few times. V usage is TRBV7-8 and J usage is TRBJ2-7; 7 nucleotides align to TRBD1. Germline CDR1 and CDR2: SGHVS and FQNEAQ. There are 14 residues in the CDR3. Losses at the gene ends were 2 bases for V and 4 bases for J; bases not matched to a gene: 5. The CDR3, as DNA: TGTGCCAGCAGCTTACCGGGACAGATATACGAGCAGTACTTC. Its translation: CASSLPGQIYEQYF.

The rearrangement uses TRBV24-1 and TRBJ2-3; no definite D call. This CDR3 spans 11 amino acids. V dropped 8 bases and J dropped 6 bases, with 8 bases sitting between them. Per germline, CDR1 KGHDR and CDR2 SFDVKD. CDR3 residues: CATTSHDTQYF. Here the CDR3 DNA reads TGTGCCACCACTTCCCATGATACGCAGTATTTT.

This clonotype was recorded only once. In nucleotides, the CDR3 is TGTGCCAGCTCACCACCTGTCCAGCAAGAGACCCAGTACTTC. Encoded protein: CASSPPVQQETQYF. The chain recombines TRBV18 with TRBJ2-5; the D is unclear. The CDR3 is 14 residues long. V lost 0 bases, J lost 2 bases, and 7 bases lay in between. In germline, CDR1 is KGHSH, CDR2 LQKENI. The full variable domain, its missing parts supplied by reference TRBV18 and TRBJ2-5, is NAGVMQNPRHLVRRRGQEARLRCSPMKGHSHVYWYRQLPEEGLKFMVYLQKENIIDESGMPKERFSAEFPKEGPSILRIQQVVRGDSAAYFCASSPPVQQETQYFGPGTRLLVL.

The V call is TRBV20-1, the J call TRBJ1-4; D is ambiguous. Between the trimmed V and J ends, which lost 3 bases and 1 base, there was a span of 15 bases. Germline CDR1 and CDR2: DFQATT and SNEGSKA (reference sequence). The CDR3 is made up of 16 amino acids. The DNA of the CDR3 is TGCAGTGCTAGCCTCAACCGTCAAGTAACTAATGAAAAACTGTTTTTT. It specifies CSASLNRQVTNEKLFF.

The sample holds a few counts of this clonotype. The chain recombines TRBV11-2 with TRBJ2-5, with 8 positions matching TRBD1. Germline V gene sequence: CDR1 SGHAT, CDR2 FQNNGV. J was trimmed by 0 bases and V by 10 bases; bases with no gene match: 13. The CDR3 length is 16 residues. The chain's CDR3 is CAIQEGGQEYQETQYF. The CDR3 DNA reads TGTGCCATCCAGGAAGGGGGACAGGAGTACCAAGAGACCCAGTACTTC.

The chain couples TRBV2 to TRBJ1-1; perhaps TRBD1 as D (5 bases). Trimming took off 1 base at V and 10 bases at J, with 13 bases between the two ends. This CDR3 spans 13 amino acids. Germline V gene lookup returns CDR1 SNHLY and CDR2 FYNNEI. In DNA, the CDR3 is TGTGCCAGCAGTGAAGGGCAGGGTAGGGGAGCTTTCTTT. It specifies CASSEGQGRGAFF.

This clonotype was seen just once. The chain links TRBV20-1 to TRBJ2-1; 11 nucleotides align to TRBD2. Germline V gives CDR1 DFQATT, CDR2 SNEGSKA (reference sequence). This CDR3 is built from 15 residues. V lost 4 bases to trimming and J lost 5 bases; unmatched junction nucleotides: 7. In DNA form, the CDR3 reads TGCAGTGCTATTGGACCGGGACTAGCGGACAATGAGCAGTTCTTC. Translation: CSAIGPGLADNEQFF.

To note about this clonotype: A much larger clone differs by one base, so this may be a read error. The CDR3 carries no conserved terminal phenylalanine or tryptophan, so it likely arises from a read error. The chain combines TRBV2 with TRBJ2-4; tentatively, D is TRBD1 (5 bases). The end of the DNA aligns better with TRBJ2-7, so the J call may be wrong. The CDR3 is made up of 13 amino acids. Germline-derived CDR1 and CDR2 are SNHLY and FYNNEI. The CDR3 coding sequence is TGTGCCAGCAGGGGAATCCAGGGTACCGAGCAGTACTCC. Its protein product is CASRGIQGTEQYS.